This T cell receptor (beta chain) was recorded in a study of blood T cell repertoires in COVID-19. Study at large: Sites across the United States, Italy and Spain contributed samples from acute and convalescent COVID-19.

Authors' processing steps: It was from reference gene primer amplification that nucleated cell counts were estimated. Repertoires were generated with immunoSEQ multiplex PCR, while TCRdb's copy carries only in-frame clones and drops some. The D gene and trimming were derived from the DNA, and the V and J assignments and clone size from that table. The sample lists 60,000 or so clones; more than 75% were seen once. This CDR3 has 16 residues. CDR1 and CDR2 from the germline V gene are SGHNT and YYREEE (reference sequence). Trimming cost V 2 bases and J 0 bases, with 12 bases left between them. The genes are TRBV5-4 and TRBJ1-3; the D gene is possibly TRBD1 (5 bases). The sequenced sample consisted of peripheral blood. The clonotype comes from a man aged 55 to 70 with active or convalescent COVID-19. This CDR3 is CASSLDGGVSGNTIYF. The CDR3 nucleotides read TGTGCCAGCAGCTTAGACGGGGGAGTCTCTGGAAACACCATATATTTT.